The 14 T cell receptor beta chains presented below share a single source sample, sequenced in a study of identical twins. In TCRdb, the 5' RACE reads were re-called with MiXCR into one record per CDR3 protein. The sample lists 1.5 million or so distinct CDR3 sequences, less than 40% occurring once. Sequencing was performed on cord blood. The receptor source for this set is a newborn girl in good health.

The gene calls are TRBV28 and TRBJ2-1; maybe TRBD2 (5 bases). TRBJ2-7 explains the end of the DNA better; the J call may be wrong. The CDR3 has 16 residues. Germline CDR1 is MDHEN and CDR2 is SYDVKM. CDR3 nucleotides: TGTGCCAGCAGTTTATTCCGCGGGCCGACCTACAATGAGCAGTACTTC. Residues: CASSLFRGPTYNEQYF.

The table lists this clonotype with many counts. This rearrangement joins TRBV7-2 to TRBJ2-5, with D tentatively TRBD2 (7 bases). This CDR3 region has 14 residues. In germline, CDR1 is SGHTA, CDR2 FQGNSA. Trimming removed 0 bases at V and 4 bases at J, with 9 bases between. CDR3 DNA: TGTGCCAGCAGCTTAGCGGGAGGGGGAGAGACCCAGTACTTC. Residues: CASSLAGGGETQYF.

CDR3 sequence reads: CASSSPITYTEAFF. CDR3 DNA sequence: TGTGCCAGCAGTTCTCCCATTACCTACACTGAAGCTTTCTTT. This chain links TRBV12-3 or TRBV12-4 with TRBJ1-1; D not resolved. This CDR3 spans 14 amino acids. With 4 bases removed from V and 3 bases from J, the gap between germline ends came to 12 bases.

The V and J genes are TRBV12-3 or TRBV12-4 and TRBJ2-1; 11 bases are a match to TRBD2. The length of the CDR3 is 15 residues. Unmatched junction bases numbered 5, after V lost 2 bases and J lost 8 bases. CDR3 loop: CASSLLGLADDEQFF. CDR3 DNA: TGTGCCAGCAGTTTATTGGGACTAGCGGACGATGAGCAGTTCTTC.

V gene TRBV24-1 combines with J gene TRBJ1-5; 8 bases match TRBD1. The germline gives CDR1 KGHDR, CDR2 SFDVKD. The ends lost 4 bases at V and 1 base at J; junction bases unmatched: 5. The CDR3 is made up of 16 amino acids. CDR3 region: CATSDEDRVSNQPQHF. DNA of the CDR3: TGTGCCACCAGTGACGAGGACAGGGTGAGCAATCAGCCCCAGCATTTT.

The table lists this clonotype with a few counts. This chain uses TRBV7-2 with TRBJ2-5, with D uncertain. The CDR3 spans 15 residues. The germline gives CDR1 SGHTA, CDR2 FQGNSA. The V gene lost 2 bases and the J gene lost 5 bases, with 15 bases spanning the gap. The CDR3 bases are TGTGCCAGCAGCTTATTTGGGTACCCCCATGAGACCCAGTACTTC. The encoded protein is CASSLFGYPHETQYF. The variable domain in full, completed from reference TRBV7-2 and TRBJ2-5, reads GAGVSQSPSNKVTEKGKDVELRCDPISGHTALYWYRQSLGQGLEFLIYFQGNSAPDKSGLPSDRFSAERTGGSVSTLTIQRTQQEDSAVYLCASSLFGYPHETQYFGPGTRLLVL.

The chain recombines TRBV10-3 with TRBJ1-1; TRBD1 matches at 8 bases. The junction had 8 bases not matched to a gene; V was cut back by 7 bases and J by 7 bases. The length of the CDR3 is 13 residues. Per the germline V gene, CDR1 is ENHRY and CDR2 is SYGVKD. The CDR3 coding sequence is TGTGCCATCACCGGGACAGGAATGGGTGAAGCTTTCTTT. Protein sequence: CAITGTGMGEAFF.

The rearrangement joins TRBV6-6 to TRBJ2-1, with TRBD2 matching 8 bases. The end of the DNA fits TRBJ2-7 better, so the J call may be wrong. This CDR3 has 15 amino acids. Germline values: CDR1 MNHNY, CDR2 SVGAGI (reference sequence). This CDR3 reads CASRITSGSYNEQYF. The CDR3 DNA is TGTGCCAGCAGAATAACTAGCGGCTCCTACAATGAGCAGTACTTC.

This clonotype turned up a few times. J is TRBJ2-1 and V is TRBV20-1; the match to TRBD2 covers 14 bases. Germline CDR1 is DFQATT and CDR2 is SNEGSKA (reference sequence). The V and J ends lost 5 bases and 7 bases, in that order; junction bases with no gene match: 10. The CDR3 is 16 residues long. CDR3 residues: CSAPTGTSGGGNEQFF. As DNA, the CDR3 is TGCAGTGCTCCTACCGGGACTAGCGGGGGAGGGAATGAGCAGTTCTTC.

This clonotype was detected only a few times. CDR3 sequence: CASSLSGGSLPKNIQYF. The CDR3 nucleotides read TGTGCCAGCAGCTTATCTGGGGGCAGCCTGCCCAAAAACATTCAGTACTTC. The chain joins TRBV7-9 to TRBJ2-4, with a possible D match to TRBD1 (6 bases). The CDR3 length is 17 residues. V lost 2 bases, J lost 2 bases, and 16 bases lay in between. CDR1 and CDR2 from the germline V gene are SEHNR and FQNEAQ (reference sequence).

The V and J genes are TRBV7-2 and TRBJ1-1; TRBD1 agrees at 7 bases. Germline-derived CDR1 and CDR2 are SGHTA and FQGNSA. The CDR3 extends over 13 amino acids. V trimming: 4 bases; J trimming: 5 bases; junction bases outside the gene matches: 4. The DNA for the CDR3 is TGTGCCAGCAGCTCCGACAGGGAAACTGAAGCTTTCTTT. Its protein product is CASSSDRETEAFF. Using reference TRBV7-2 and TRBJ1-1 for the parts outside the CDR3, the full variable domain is GAGVSQSPSNKVTEKGKDVELRCDPISGHTALYWYRQSLGQGLEFLIYFQGNSAPDKSGLPSDRFSAERTGGSVSTLTIQRTQQEDSAVYLCASSSDRETEAFFGQGTRLTVV.

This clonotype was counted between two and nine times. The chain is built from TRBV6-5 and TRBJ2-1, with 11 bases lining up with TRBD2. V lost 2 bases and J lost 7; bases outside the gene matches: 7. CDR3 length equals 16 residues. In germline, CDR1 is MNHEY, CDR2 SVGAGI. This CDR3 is CASSYGIAGGDNEQFF. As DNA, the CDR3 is TGTGCCAGCAGTTACGGGATAGCGGGAGGGGATAATGAGCAGTTCTTC.

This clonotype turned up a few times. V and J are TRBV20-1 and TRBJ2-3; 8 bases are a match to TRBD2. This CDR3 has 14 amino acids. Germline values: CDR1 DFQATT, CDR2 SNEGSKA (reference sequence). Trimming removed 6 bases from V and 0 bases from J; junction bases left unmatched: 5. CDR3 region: CSADIAGSTDTQYF. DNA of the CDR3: TGCAGTGCCGACATAGCGGGGAGCACAGATACGCAGTATTTT.

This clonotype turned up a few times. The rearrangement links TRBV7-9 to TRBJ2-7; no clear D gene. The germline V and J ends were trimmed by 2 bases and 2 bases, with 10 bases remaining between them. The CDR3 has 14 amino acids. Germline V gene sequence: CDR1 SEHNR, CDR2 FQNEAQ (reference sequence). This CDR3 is CASSLKDGTYEQYF. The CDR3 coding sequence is TGTGCCAGCAGCTTAAAGGACGGCACCTACGAGCAGTACTTC.